A few counts support the clone carrying this TCR beta chain. Antigen specificity is unknown. This entry belongs to a study of sequential checkpoint blockade in melanoma. Study overall: Randomization was 1:1 between first-line nivolumab→ipilimumab and ipilimumab→nivolumab. Each arm's sequence ended with maintenance nivolumab. Matched biopsies came pretreatment and at week 13 for about 24 patients.

Treatment in this sample: randomized to nivolumab then ipilimumab (arm A) or the reverse (arm B). Study conclusions and caveats: Tumor T-cell fraction and clonality correlated with PD-L1 and CD8+ counts.

The V and J ends lost 6 bases and 0 bases, in that order; junction bases with no gene match: 8. The CDR3 has 16 amino acids. Per germline, CDR1 MNHGY and CDR2 SAAAGT. Method: immunoSEQ multiplex PCR; TCRdb's copy keeps in-frame clones and lacks some. The sample comprises several thousand clones, roughly 25% of which are singletons, and approximately 12% rests with the top ten. Sequencing used tumor tissue (inferred from file names), obtained from a patient given nivolumab and ipilimumab in sequence. The receptor's source is a human donor with melanoma. V usage is TRBV6-8 and J usage is TRBJ1-3; TRBD1 matches at 7 bases. The chain's CDR3 is CASRDTGALSGNTIYF. The CDR3 bases are TGTGCCAGCAGAGATACAGGGGCCCTCTCTGGAAACACCATATATTTT.